These 25 T cell receptor beta chains originate from one sample sequenced in a study of T-cell reconstitution after alpha-beta-depleted transplantation in children. Unique molecular identifiers were incorporated into the prepared TCRbeta library. TCRdb itself ran the PCR reads through MiXCR, one entry per CDR3 protein. The repertoire holds roughly 500,000 distinct CDR3 sequences, with around 12% as singletons. Sequences were derived from PBMCs from the stem cell graft donor, sampled from the stem cell graft. These receptors were collected from a human donor who donated a stem cell graft to a child with combined immunodeficiency.

This clonotype has a handful of counts. The J gene is TRBJ1-1, the V gene TRBV12-3 or TRBV12-4; perhaps TRBD1 as D (5 bases). Trimming left V 9 bases short and J 4 bases short, with 18 bases between. The CDR3 runs 14 residues. The CDR3 sequence is CASLNVGGGTEAFF. Here the CDR3 DNA reads TGTGCCAGTCTAAATGTGGGGGGGGGCACTGAAGCTTTCTTT.

This clonotype was recorded at least ten times. The rearrangement joins TRBV29-1 to TRBJ1-1; D ambiguous. Trimming removed 7 bases at V and 0 bases at J, with 9 bases between. The V gene's germline CDR1 is SQVTM and CDR2 ANQGSEA. CDR3 length: 12 residues. The CDR3 DNA is TGCAGCGGTCAGAGGGTGAACACTGAAGCTTTCTTT. Protein sequence: CSGQRVNTEAFF.

V is TRBV7-2 and J is TRBJ1-5; D is perhaps TRBD1 (6 bases). V lost 1 base and J lost 9, with 16 bases in between. Germline-derived CDR1 and CDR2 are SGHTA and FQGNSA. The CDR3 covers 15 residues. The CDR3 reads CASSLEGGAFGPQHF. In DNA, the CDR3 is TGTGCCAGCAGCTTAGAGGGGGGGGCGTTCGGGCCCCAGCATTTT.

This chain links TRBV10-3 with TRBJ2-3; perhaps D is TRBD1 or TRBD2 (9 bases each). The germline gives CDR1 ENHRY, CDR2 SYGVKD. V dropped 4 bases and J dropped 2 bases, with 25 bases sitting between them. The CDR3 is made up of 19 amino acids. The CDR3 DNA sequence: TGTGCCATCAGTGTGGACAGGGGAGGATTAGCGGGGGCCACAGATACGCAGTATTTT. Residues: CAISVDRGGLAGATDTQYF.

The chain joins TRBV20-1 to TRBJ1-6, with D maybe TRBD1 (5 bases). The germline gives CDR1 DFQATT, CDR2 SNEGSKA (reference sequence). The CDR3 runs 14 residues. V was pared by 5 bases and J by 8 bases, with 16 bases between. The CDR3 sequence is CSAPPGGGHSPLHF. Written as DNA, the CDR3 is TGCAGTGCTCCGCCGGGGGGAGGGCATTCACCCCTCCACTTT.

This clonotype was detected only a few times. The genes are TRBV7-2 and TRBJ2-1, with TRBD1 as a possible D gene (6 bases). Trimming stripped 1 base from V and 8 bases from J, with 12 bases between. The CDR3 length is 14 residues. The germline gives CDR1 SGHTA, CDR2 FQGNSA. The CDR3 reads CASSLEGGGYEQFF. Written as DNA, the CDR3 is TGTGCCAGCAGCTTAGAAGGTGGGGGCTATGAGCAGTTCTTC.

This clonotype has only a few counts. The rearrangement links TRBV12-3 or TRBV12-4 to TRBJ1-1; 8 positions match TRBD1. Losses at the gene ends were 7 bases for V and 2 bases for J; bases not matched to a gene: 6. The CDR3 length is 14 residues. As DNA, the CDR3 is TGTGCCAGCACCATAGACAGGGGTAACACTGAAGCTTTCTTT. It translates to CASTIDRGNTEAFF.

The genes are TRBV12-3 or TRBV12-4 and TRBJ2-7; the D gene is possibly TRBD2 (5 bases). CDR3 length equals 15 residues. V was cut by 3 bases and J by 6 bases, with 18 bases left in between. The CDR3 loop reads CASSFVATSLGEQYF. DNA of the CDR3: TGTGCCAGCAGTTTTGTCGCCACTAGTTTGGGCGAGCAGTACTTC.

This clonotype was seen only a few times. The chain recombines TRBV6-5 with TRBJ2-1, with D perhaps TRBD2 (6 bases). The CDR3 covers 14 residues. From germline, CDR1 is MNHEY and CDR2 SVGAGI. V lost 2 bases and J 6 bases, leaving 11 bases between the germline ends. The CDR3 here is CASSYDATSNEQFF. In nucleotides, the CDR3 is TGTGCCAGCAGTTACGATGCGACTAGCAATGAGCAGTTCTTC.

This clonotype was picked up many times. The V call is TRBV20-1, the J call TRBJ2-1; D gene ambiguous. CDR1 and CDR2 from the germline V gene are DFQATT and SNEGSKA (reference sequence). V was shortened by 4 bases and J by 0 bases, with 13 bases between the two germline ends. The CDR3 runs 15 residues. CDR3 coding DNA: TGCAGTGCTACGCCCGGGTTCAGCTCCTACAATGAGCAGTTCTTC. Amino acid sequence: CSATPGFSSYNEQFF.

This clonotype was counted between two and nine times. This rearrangement joins TRBV7-8 to TRBJ2-7; 11 bases fit TRBD2. Germline-derived CDR1 and CDR2 are SGHVS and FQNEAQ. V lost 5 bases, J lost 3 bases, and 3 bases stayed unmatched. The CDR3 has 14 amino acids. CDR3 residues: CASSTSGSGYEQYF. In nucleotides, the CDR3 is TGTGCCAGCAGCACTAGCGGGAGTGGCTACGAGCAGTACTTC.

The CDR3 DNA is TGTGCCAGCAGTTACCGGACAGGGGGAGACTATGGCTACACCTTC. It encodes CASSYRTGGDYGYTF. V and J are TRBV6-2 or TRBV6-3 and TRBJ1-2, with 10 bases matching TRBD1. Germline CDR1 is MNHEY and CDR2 is SVGEGT. Trimming removed 2 bases from V and 3 bases from J; junction bases left unmatched: 3. This CDR3 has 15 amino acids.

This clonotype was seen at least ten times. V and J are TRBV24-1 and TRBJ2-3; TRBD2 matches 9 bases. There are 15 residues in the CDR3. CDR1 KGHDR and CDR2 SFDVKD come from the germline V gene. Trimming took 3 bases from V and 5 from J; bases not matched to a gene: 5. DNA of the CDR3: TGTGCCACCAGTGATCGCGGGGGGGGCAGAGATACGCAGTATTTT. This encodes CATSDRGGGRDTQYF.

This clonotype was found a few times. The V call is TRBV12-3 or TRBV12-4, the J call TRBJ2-5; D is unclear. Deletions cut 5 bases from V and 5 bases from J, with 12 bases between. The CDR3 covers 13 residues. The CDR3 protein is CASSPNSWETQYF. Written as DNA, the CDR3 is TGTGCCAGCAGTCCTAATTCTTGGGAGACCCAGTACTTC.

This clonotype was counted a few times. The chain employs TRBV7-2 and TRBJ2-1; no firm D call. Between the trimmed V and J ends, which lost 3 bases and 8 bases, there was a span of 14 bases. The CDR3 runs 14 residues. Germline values: CDR1 SGHTA, CDR2 FQGNSA. CDR3 amino acids: CASSFALRRDEQFF. For the CDR3, the DNA is TGTGCCAGCAGCTTTGCTCTACGCCGGGATGAGCAGTTCTTC.

Ten or more counts support this clonotype. This chain connects TRBV11-2 to TRBJ2-7; 9 positions match TRBD2. Germline CDR1 and CDR2: SGHAT and FQNNGV. This CDR3 comprises 15 residues. Losses at the gene ends were 1 base for V and 3 bases for J; bases not matched to a gene: 4. CDR3 DNA sequence: TGTGCCAGCAGCTTAGTCTTTAGCGGGGGCTACGAGCAGTACTTC. This sequence encodes CASSLVFSGGYEQYF.

The V and J genes are TRBV4-3 and TRBJ2-5; 11 bases fit TRBD1. CDR1 and CDR2 (germline): LGHNA, YSLEER. The V segment lost 4 bases and the J segment 4 bases; nucleotides outside the gene matches: 8. The CDR3 is made up of 16 amino acids. Here the CDR3 DNA reads TGCGCCAGCAGCCGAGCTACCGGGACAGGGGGAGAGACCCAGTACTTC. Translation gives CASSRATGTGGETQYF.

V is TRBV30 and J is TRBJ2-1; D is ambiguous. The ends were cut back, 4 bases at V and 1 base at J, with 8 bases in the middle. There are 13 residues in the CDR3. Per germline, CDR1 GTSNPN and CDR2 SVGIG (reference sequence). The CDR3 coding sequence is TGTGCCTGGAATGCAGGATCCTACAATGAGCAGTTCTTC. It specifies CAWNAGSYNEQFF. The entire variable domain, with the rest obtained from reference TRBV30 and TRBJ2-1, is as follows: SQTIHQWPATLVQPVGSPLSLECTVEGTSNPNLYWYRQAAGRGLQLLFYSVGIGQISSEVPQNLSASRPQDRQFILSSKKLLLSDSGFYLCAWNAGSYNEQFFGPGTRLTVL.

The table lists this clonotype with a few counts. The rearrangement uses TRBV6-5 and TRBJ1-1, with D maybe TRBD1 (5 bases). Trimming shortened V by 2 bases and J by 8 bases, and 15 bases separated the two germline ends. CDR1 is MNHEY and CDR2 is SVGAGI in the germline V gene. The CDR3 sequence is 14 residues long. CDR3 sequence: CASSYVGASKEAFF. CDR3 nucleotides: TGTGCCAGCAGTTACGTAGGGGCCTCCAAGGAAGCTTTCTTT.

This clonotype was recorded at least ten times. The chain has TRBV15 and TRBJ2-2; D not resolved. This CDR3 spans 13 amino acids. V gave up 0 bases and J gave up 6 bases, with 5 bases separating them. Germline CDR1 LNHNV, CDR2 YYDKDF (reference sequence). CDR3 in amino acids: CATSRDKAGELFF. CDR3 nucleotide sequence: TGTGCCACCAGCAGAGACAAGGCCGGGGAGCTGTTTTTT.

This clonotype was counted at least ten times. This chain connects TRBV7-6 to TRBJ2-7, with TRBD2 matching 8 bases. Germline V gene lookup returns CDR1 SGHVS and CDR2 FNYEAQ. Unmatched junction bases numbered 5, after V lost 5 bases and J lost 2 bases. The CDR3 totals 14 residues. The CDR3 nucleotides read TGTGCCAGCAGCCGTTCGGGAGGGGCCTACGAGCAGTACTTC. Translated: CASSRSGGAYEQYF.

This clonotype appeared once. The V and J genes are TRBV7-2 and TRBJ2-3; TRBD2 matches at 7 bases. V lost 6 bases, J lost 0 bases, and 12 bases stayed unmatched. Per germline, CDR1 SGHTA and CDR2 FQGNSA. The CDR3 sequence is 17 residues long. The CDR3 is CASRITPWGGSTDTQYF. DNA for the CDR3: TGTGCCAGCAGAATAACCCCTTGGGGGGGGAGCACAGATACGCAGTATTTT.

The chain combines TRBV5-1 with TRBJ1-2, with D perhaps matching TRBD1 (5 bases). Deletions cut 4 bases from V and 0 bases from J, with 13 bases between. The CDR3 spans 15 residues. Germline V gene data show CDR1 as SGHRS and CDR2 as YFSETQ. The CDR3 DNA reads TGCGCCAGCAGCAGAACCGGGACGTCTAACTATGGCTACACCTTC. This translates into CASSRTGTSNYGYTF.

The chain recombines TRBV12-5 with TRBJ1-5, with D perhaps TRBD1 (5 bases). CDR1 LGHNT and CDR2 FRNRAP come from the germline V gene. The germline V and J ends were trimmed by 0 bases and 3 bases, with 18 bases remaining between them. The CDR3 is 18 amino acids. In DNA form, the CDR3 reads TGTGCTAGTGGTTTGGTACGTTTAGAGGGGATAATCAATCAGCCCCAGCATTTT. Protein product: CASGLVRLEGIINQPQHF.

The rearrangement uses TRBV4-3 and TRBJ2-7; tentatively, D is TRBD1 or TRBD2 (5 bases each). Germline V gene sequence: CDR1 LGHNA, CDR2 YSLEER. The CDR3 consists of 16 residues. Trimming removed 0 bases from V and 4 bases from J, with 16 bases in between. The CDR3 protein is CASSQELQGAAYEQYF. CDR3 sequence (DNA): TGCGCCAGCAGCCAAGAGCTGCAGGGAGCTGCTTACGAGCAGTACTTC.